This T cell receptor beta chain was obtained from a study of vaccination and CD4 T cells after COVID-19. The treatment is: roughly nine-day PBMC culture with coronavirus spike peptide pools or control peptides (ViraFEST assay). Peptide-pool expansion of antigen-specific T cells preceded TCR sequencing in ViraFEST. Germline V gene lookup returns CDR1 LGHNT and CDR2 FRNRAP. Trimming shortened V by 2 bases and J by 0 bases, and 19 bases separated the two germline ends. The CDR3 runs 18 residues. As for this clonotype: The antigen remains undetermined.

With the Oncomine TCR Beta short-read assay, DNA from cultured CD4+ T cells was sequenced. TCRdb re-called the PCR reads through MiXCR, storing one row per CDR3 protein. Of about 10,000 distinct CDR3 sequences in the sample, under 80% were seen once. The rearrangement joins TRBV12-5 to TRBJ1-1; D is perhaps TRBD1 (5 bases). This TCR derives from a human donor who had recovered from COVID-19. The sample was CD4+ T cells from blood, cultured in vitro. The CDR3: CASGLTSPGRRLNTEAFF. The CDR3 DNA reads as TGTGCTAGTGGTTTGACCAGCCCGGGACGGAGATTGAACACTGAAGCTTTCTTT.